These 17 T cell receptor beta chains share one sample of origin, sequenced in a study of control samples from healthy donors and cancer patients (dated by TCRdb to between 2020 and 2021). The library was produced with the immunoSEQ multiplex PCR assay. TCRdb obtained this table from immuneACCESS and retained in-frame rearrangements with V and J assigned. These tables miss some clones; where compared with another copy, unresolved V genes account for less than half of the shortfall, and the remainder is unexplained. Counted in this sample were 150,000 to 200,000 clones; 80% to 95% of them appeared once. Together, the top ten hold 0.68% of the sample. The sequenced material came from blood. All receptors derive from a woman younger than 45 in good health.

The CDR3 region has the DNA TGTGCCAGCAGCTTGTCACAAGAGACCCAGTACTTC. Translating it yields CASSLSQETQYF. The rearrangement uses TRBV5-6 and TRBJ2-5; D is unclear. The CDR3 has 12 amino acids. The germline gives CDR1 SGHDT, CDR2 YYEEEE. V lost 1 base, J lost 2 bases, and 3 bases lay in between.

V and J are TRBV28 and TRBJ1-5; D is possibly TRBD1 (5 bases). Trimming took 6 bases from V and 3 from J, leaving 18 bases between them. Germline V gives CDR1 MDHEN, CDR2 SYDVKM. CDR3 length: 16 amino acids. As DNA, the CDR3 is TGTGCCAGCAGCCCCCGGACGTGGGGGAACAATCAGCCCCAGCATTTT. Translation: CASSPRTWGNNQPQHF.

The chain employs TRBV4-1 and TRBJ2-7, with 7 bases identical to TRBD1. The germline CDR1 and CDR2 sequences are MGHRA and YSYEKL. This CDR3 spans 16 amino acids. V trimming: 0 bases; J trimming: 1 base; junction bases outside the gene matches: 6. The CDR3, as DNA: TGCGCCAGCAGCCAAGAGGGGTGGGACAGATCCTACGAGCAGTACTTC. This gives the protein CASSQEGWDRSYEQYF.

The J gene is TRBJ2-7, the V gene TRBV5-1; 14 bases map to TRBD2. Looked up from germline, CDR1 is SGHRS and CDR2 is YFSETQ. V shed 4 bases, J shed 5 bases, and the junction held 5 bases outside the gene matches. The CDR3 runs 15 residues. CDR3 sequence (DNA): TGCGCCAGCAGCGGGTGGGGACTAGCGGGAGACGAGCAGTACTTC. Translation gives CASSGWGLAGDEQYF.

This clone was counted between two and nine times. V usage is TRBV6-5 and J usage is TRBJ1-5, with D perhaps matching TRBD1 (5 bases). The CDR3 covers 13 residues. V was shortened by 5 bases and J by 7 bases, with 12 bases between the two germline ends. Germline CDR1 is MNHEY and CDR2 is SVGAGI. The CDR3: CASSRRGGQPQHF. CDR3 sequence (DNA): TGTGCCAGCAGTCGAAGGGGAGGGCAGCCCCAGCATTTT.

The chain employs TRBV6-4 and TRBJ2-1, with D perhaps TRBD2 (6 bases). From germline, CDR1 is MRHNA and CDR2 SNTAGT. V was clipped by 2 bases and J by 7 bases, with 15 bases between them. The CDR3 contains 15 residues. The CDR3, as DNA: TGTGCCAGCAGTGACGAGGCGGGGAACCGTAATGAGCAGTTCTTC. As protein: CASSDEAGNRNEQFF.

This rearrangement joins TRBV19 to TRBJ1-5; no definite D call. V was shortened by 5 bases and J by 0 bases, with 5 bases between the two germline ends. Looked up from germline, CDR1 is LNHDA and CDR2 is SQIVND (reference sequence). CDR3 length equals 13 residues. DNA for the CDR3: TGTGCCAGTAGTCGATCTAGCAATCAGCCCCAGCATTTT. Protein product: CASSRSSNQPQHF.

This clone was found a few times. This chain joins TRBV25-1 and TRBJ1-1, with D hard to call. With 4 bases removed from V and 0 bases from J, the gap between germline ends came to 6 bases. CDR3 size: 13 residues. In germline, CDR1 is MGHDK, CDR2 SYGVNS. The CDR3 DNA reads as TGTGCCAGCAGTGGACACCTGAACACTGAAGCTTTCTTT. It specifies CASSGHLNTEAFF.

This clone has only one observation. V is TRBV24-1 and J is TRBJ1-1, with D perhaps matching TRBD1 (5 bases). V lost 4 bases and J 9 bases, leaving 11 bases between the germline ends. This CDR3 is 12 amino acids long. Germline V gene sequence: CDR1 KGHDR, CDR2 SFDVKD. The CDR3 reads CATSEGTAKAFF. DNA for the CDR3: TGTGCCACCAGTGAGGGGACTGCAAAAGCTTTCTTT.

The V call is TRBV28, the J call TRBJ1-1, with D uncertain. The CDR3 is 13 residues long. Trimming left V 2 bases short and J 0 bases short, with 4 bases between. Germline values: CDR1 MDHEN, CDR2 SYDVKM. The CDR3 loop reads CASSLDLNTEAFF. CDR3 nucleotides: TGTGCCAGCAGTTTAGACCTGAACACTGAAGCTTTCTTT.

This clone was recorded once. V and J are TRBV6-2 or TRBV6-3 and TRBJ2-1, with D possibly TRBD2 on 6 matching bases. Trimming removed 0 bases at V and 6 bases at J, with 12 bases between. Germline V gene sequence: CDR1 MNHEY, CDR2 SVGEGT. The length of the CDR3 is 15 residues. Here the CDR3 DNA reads TGTGCCAGCAGTTACTCGATGGAGGGGAGCAATGAGCAGTTCTTC. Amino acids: CASSYSMEGSNEQFF.

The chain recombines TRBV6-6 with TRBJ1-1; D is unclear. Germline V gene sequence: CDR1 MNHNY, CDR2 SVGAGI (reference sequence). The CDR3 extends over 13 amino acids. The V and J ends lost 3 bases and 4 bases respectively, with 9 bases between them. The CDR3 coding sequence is TGTGCCAGCAGTTATACCCGGACCACTGAAGCTTTCTTT. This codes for CASSYTRTTEAFF.

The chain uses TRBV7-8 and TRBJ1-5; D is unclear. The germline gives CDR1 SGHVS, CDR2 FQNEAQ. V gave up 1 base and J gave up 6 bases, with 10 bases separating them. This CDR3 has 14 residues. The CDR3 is CASSLGENVQPQHF. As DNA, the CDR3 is TGTGCCAGCAGCTTAGGTGAAAATGTTCAGCCCCAGCATTTT.

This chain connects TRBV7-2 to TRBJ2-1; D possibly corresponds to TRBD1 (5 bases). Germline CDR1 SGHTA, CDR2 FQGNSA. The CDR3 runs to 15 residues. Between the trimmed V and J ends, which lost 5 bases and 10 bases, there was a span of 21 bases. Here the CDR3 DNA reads TGTGCCAGCAGCCCACAGGCCATCTGGGGTGGAGAGCAGTTCTTC. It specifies CASSPQAIWGGEQFF.

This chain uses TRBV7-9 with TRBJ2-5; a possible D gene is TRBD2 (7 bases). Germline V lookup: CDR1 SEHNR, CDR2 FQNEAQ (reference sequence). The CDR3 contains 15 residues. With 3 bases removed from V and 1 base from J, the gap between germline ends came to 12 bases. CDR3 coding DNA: TGTGCCAGCAGCTTGGTCGGGGGGCTCCAAGAGACCCAGTACTTC. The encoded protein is CASSLVGGLQETQYF.

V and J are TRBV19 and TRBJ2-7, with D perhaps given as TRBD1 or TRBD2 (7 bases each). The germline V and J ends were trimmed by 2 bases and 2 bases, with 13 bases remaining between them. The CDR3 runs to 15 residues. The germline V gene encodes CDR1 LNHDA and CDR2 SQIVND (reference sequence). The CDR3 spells CASSIKGGGTYEQYF. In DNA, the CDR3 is TGTGCCAGTAGTATAAAGGGAGGGGGCACCTACGAGCAGTACTTC.

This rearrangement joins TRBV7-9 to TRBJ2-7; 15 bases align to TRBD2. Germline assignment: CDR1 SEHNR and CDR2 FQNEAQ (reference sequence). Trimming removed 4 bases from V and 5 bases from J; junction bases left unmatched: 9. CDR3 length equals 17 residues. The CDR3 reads CASSSGLAGGPTHEQYF. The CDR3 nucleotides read TGTGCCAGCAGCTCTGGACTAGCGGGAGGGCCAACCCACGAGCAGTACTTC.